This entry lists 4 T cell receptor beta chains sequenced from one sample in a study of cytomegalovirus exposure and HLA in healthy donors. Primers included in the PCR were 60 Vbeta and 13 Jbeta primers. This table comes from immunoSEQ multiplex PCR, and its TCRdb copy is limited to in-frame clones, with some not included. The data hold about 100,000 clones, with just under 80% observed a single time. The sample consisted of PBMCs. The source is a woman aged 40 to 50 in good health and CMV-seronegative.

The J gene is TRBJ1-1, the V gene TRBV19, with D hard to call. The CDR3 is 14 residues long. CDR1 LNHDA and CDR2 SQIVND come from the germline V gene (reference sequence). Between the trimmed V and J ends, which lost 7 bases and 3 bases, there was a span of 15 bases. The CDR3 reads CASTPGRVDTEAFF. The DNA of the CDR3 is TGTGCCAGTACCCCCGGGAGGGTGGACACTGAAGCTTTCTTT.

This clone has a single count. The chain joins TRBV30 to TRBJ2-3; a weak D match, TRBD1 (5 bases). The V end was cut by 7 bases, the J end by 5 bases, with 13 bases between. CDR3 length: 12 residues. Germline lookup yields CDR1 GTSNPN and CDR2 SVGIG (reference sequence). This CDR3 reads CASYQGLDTQYF. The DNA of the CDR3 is TGTGCCTCTTATCAGGGATTAGATACGCAGTATTTT.

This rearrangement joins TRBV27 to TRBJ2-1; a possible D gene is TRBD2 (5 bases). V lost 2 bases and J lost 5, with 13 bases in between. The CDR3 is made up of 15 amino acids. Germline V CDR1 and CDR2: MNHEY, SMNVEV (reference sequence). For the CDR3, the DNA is TGTGCCAGCAGTTTACTGTGGTCGGGGAACAATGAGCAGTTCTTC. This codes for CASSLLWSGNNEQFF.

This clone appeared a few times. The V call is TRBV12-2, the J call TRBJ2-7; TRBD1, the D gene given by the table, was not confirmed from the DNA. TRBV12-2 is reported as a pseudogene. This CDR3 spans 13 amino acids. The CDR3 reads CAPMAIQDYEQYF. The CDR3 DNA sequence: TGTGCACCCATGGCGATCCAGGACTACGAGCAGTACTTC.